A single sample is the source of the 22 T cell receptor beta chains below, sequenced in a study of T-cell memory formation after mild COVID-19. In TCRdb, the 5' RACE reads were re-called with MiXCR into one record per CDR3 protein. The table has 350,000 or so distinct CDR3 sequences, roughly 21% seen once. Sequencing was done on a sample of PBMCs or a T cell subset sorted from them (not recorded which). The receptor set was obtained from an adult woman who had mild COVID-19 (a few samples of this study predate the infection). Cell type and time point are not known.

The table lists this clonotype with many counts. The chain couples TRBV6-5 to TRBJ2-7; 7 bases align to TRBD2. The CDR3 covers 12 residues. The germline gives CDR1 MNHEY, CDR2 SVGAGI. The trim removed 6 bases at V and 3 bases at J, leaving 2 bases unmatched. DNA for the CDR3: TGTGCCAGCAGGACTAGCAACTACGAGCAGTACTTC. Residues: CASRTSNYEQYF.

The chain combines TRBV4-2 with TRBJ1-2; a weak D match, TRBD1 (5 bases). The CDR3 is made up of 14 amino acids. Germline V gives CDR1 LGHNA, CDR2 YNFKEQ. The V end was cut by 2 bases, the J end by 4 bases, with 11 bases between. This CDR3 reads CASSQSEGPYGYTF. In DNA, the CDR3 is TGTGCCAGCAGCCAATCCGAGGGGCCCTATGGCTACACCTTC.

The V and J genes are TRBV7-8 and TRBJ2-1; no definite D call. This CDR3 has 13 residues. CDR1 SGHVS and CDR2 FQNEAQ come from the germline V gene. V lost 4 bases to trimming and J lost 12 bases, with 16 bases between them. DNA of the CDR3: TGTGCCAGCAGCTCCCAGTCCAGCACCGGGCAGTTCTTC. Protein: CASSSQSSTGQFF.

V gene TRBV7-9 combines with J gene TRBJ2-1; 11 nucleotides line up with TRBD2. There are 16 residues in the CDR3. CDR1 and CDR2 from the germline V gene are SEHNR and FQNEAQ (reference sequence). The V segment lost 2 bases and the J segment 5 bases; nucleotides outside the gene matches: 5. CDR3 in DNA: TGTGCCAGCAGCTTATCCCTAGCGGGAGGACACAATGAGCAGTTCTTC. It encodes CASSLSLAGGHNEQFF.

The sample holds a few counts of this clonotype. The V call is TRBV7-3, the J call TRBJ2-7; 11 bases map to TRBD1. The junction had 5 bases not matched to a gene; V was cut back by 5 bases and J by 5 bases. The CDR3 runs to 14 residues. CDR1 is SGHTA, CDR2 FQGTGA, per germline. In DNA, the CDR3 is TGTGCCAGCAGCGTTGGGACAGGGGGTCACGAGCAGTACTTC. Translation: CASSVGTGGHEQYF.

There are a few counts of this clonotype. The genes are TRBV11-2 and TRBJ2-3; 7 nucleotides line up with TRBD2. The J segment lost 7 bases and the V segment lost 1 base, leaving 5 bases of the junction unmatched. The CDR3 has 14 amino acids. Looked up from germline, CDR1 is SGHAT and CDR2 is FQNNGV. CDR3 in amino acids: CASSLGDYGNTQYF. The CDR3 nucleotides are TGTGCCAGCAGCTTAGGGGACTATGGAAATACGCAGTATTTT.

V and J are TRBV7-9 and TRBJ2-6; 8 bases match TRBD1. The V segment lost 5 bases and the J segment 0 bases; nucleotides outside the gene matches: 12. Germline V gene data show CDR1 as SEHNR and CDR2 as FQNEAQ (reference sequence). This CDR3 comprises 19 residues. The CDR3: CASSQPRTGPYSGANVLTF. In DNA form, the CDR3 reads TGTGCCAGCAGCCAACCCCGGACAGGGCCCTACTCTGGGGCCAACGTCCTGACTTTC.

V is TRBV7-9 and J is TRBJ2-1; D uncertain. The CDR3 is made up of 16 amino acids. V was shortened by 5 bases and J by 5 bases, with 19 bases between the two germline ends. Germline CDR1 and CDR2: SEHNR and FQNEAQ (reference sequence). In DNA, the CDR3 is TGTGCCAGCAGCCCCCCCTCTGGCAGATTACACAATGAGCAGTTCTTC. Amino acids: CASSPPSGRLHNEQFF.

The V and J genes are TRBV24-1 and TRBJ2-7, with 11 bases aligning to TRBD2. The CDR3 loop spans 15 amino acids. Looked up from germline, CDR1 is KGHDR and CDR2 is SFDVKD. With V trimmed by 5 bases and J by 2 bases, 4 bases remained unmatched. DNA of the CDR3: TGTGCCACCAGTGGAGAGACTAGCGGGACCTACGAGCAGTACTTC. This translates into CATSGETSGTYEQYF.

This clonotype was counted between two and nine times. This sequence joins TRBV9 and TRBJ1-5; tentative D call: TRBD1 (5 bases). The V gene lost 3 bases and the J gene lost 2 bases, with 9 bases spanning the gap. The CDR3 is 14 amino acids. Looked up from germline, CDR1 is SGDLS and CDR2 is YYNGEE. The CDR3 loop is CASSARGGNQPQHF. For the CDR3, the DNA is TGTGCCAGCAGCGCCCGGGGGGGCAATCAGCCCCAGCATTTT.

The chain couples TRBV6-4 to TRBJ1-1; TRBD1 might be the D (6 bases). Germline CDR1 reads MRHNA; CDR2 reads SNTAGT. V was trimmed by 11 bases and J by 2 bases, leaving 24 bases between them. CDR3 length equals 16 residues. In nucleotides, the CDR3 is TGTGCCCCGACCGGGACACAGGGAGGGATTAACACTGAAGCTTTCTTT. Amino acids: CAPTGTQGGINTEAFF.

The chain employs TRBV6-1 and TRBJ1-2, with 10 bases matching TRBD1. Germline CDR1 reads MNHNS; CDR2 reads SASEGT. Unmatched junction bases numbered 14, after V lost 2 bases and J lost 8 bases. The CDR3 loop spans 17 amino acids. The CDR3 loop is CASSEIIGDRGLGGYTF. The CDR3 DNA is TGTGCCAGCAGTGAAATAATTGGGGACAGGGGATTAGGAGGCTACACCTTC.

The chain carries TRBV5-1 and TRBJ1-5; 9 nucleotides agree with TRBD1. Germline V CDR1 and CDR2: SGHRS, YFSETQ. This CDR3 has 15 amino acids. V shed 0 bases, J shed 3 bases, and the junction held 1 base outside the gene matches. The CDR3 sequence is CASSLGDRANQPQHF. The CDR3 nucleotides read TGCGCCAGCAGCTTGGGGGACAGGGCCAATCAGCCCCAGCATTTT.

The V and J genes are TRBV27 and TRBJ1-2; 8 bases align to TRBD1. The CDR3 is made up of 13 amino acids. Per the germline V gene, CDR1 is MNHEY and CDR2 is SMNVEV (reference sequence). V shed 5 bases and J 2 bases; nucleotides not matched to a gene: 1. CDR3 sequence reads: CASSRTGNYGYTF. The CDR3 coding sequence is TGTGCCAGCAGTCGGACAGGGAACTATGGCTACACCTTC.

The chain carries TRBV19 and TRBJ2-2; 15 bases fit TRBD2. In germline, CDR1 is LNHDA, CDR2 SQIVND (reference sequence). Trimming took 6 bases from V and 4 from J; bases not matched to a gene: 9. The CDR3 spans 18 residues. CDR3 nucleotides: TGTGCCAGTAGCTCGATTGGACTAGCGGGAGGGCTCACCGGGGAGCTGTTTTTT. Encoded protein: CASSSIGLAGGLTGELFF.

This clonotype was observed once. V usage is TRBV7-9 and J usage is TRBJ2-5; TRBD2 agrees at 12 bases. CDR1 and CDR2 (germline): SEHNR, FQNEAQ (reference sequence). The CDR3 has 16 residues. The J segment lost 5 bases and the V segment lost 3 bases, leaving 7 bases of the junction unmatched. This chain's CDR3 is CASSFRTSGAGETQYF. CDR3 DNA sequence: TGTGCCAGCAGCTTCCGGACTAGCGGGGCTGGGGAGACCCAGTACTTC.

The sample holds a few counts of this clonotype. The gene calls are TRBV10-3 and TRBJ2-5, with D maybe TRBD1 (6 bases). The CDR3 is made up of 13 amino acids. Between the trimmed V and J ends, which lost 8 bases and 3 bases, there was a span of 13 bases. Germline V gene data show CDR1 as ENHRY and CDR2 as SYGVKD. The CDR3: CAIPPRQEETQYF. In DNA, the CDR3 is TGTGCCATCCCCCCTAGACAGGAAGAGACCCAGTACTTC.

This clonotype was seen at least ten times. This chain uses TRBV10-3 with TRBJ1-5; 7 bases are a match to TRBD1. Losses at the gene ends were 0 bases for V and 0 bases for J; bases not matched to a gene: 5. From germline, CDR1 is ENHRY and CDR2 SYGVKD. This CDR3 is built from 17 residues. CDR3 sequence reads: CAISESEGANSNQPQHF. The CDR3 coding sequence is TGTGCCATCAGTGAGTCTGAGGGGGCCAATAGCAATCAGCCCCAGCATTTT.

Many counts were recorded for this clonotype. The gene calls are TRBV7-9 and TRBJ2-7, with a tentative D call TRBD2 (5 bases). Germline V gene data show CDR1 as SEHNR and CDR2 as FQNEAQ (reference sequence). V was clipped by 6 bases and J by 6 bases, with 21 bases between them. There are 15 residues in the CDR3. The CDR3 loop is CASSSDRGQVAEQYF. The CDR3 coding sequence is TGTGCCAGCAGTTCGGACCGGGGTCAGGTGGCCGAGCAGTACTTC.

The rearrangement uses TRBV18 and TRBJ1-1, with D perhaps matching TRBD1 (5 bases). Germline V CDR1 and CDR2: KGHSH, LQKENI. The V end lost 0 bases, the J end lost 9 bases, and 20 bases lay between the germline ends. CDR3 length equals 16 residues. The CDR3 DNA sequence: TGTGCCAGCTCACCACCGCAGGGCCAGGGCCCTGTTAAAGCTTTCTTT. This gives the protein CASSPPQGQGPVKAFF.

This chain uses TRBV7-9 with TRBJ1-3, with 7 positions matching TRBD1. This CDR3 is 17 amino acids long. The germline CDR1 and CDR2 sequences are SEHNR and FQNEAQ (reference sequence). Germline trimming cut 3 bases from V and 0 bases from J; bases unmatched to any gene: 8. CDR3 region: CASSFYRGDDSGNTIYF. The CDR3, as DNA: TGTGCCAGCAGCTTCTACAGGGGCGACGACTCTGGAAACACCATATATTTT.

Turning to this clonotype: Mismatch with germline at one junction end may stem from a read error. The chain joins TRBV7-7 to TRBJ2-3, with TRBD1 as a possible D gene (5 bases). The CDR3 sequence is 13 residues long. CDR1 and CDR2 (germline): SSHAT, FNYEAQ (reference sequence). CDR3 residues: CASSTDSADTQYF. The CDR3 DNA reads as TGTGCTAGCAGCACTGACAGCGCAGATACGCAGTATTTT.